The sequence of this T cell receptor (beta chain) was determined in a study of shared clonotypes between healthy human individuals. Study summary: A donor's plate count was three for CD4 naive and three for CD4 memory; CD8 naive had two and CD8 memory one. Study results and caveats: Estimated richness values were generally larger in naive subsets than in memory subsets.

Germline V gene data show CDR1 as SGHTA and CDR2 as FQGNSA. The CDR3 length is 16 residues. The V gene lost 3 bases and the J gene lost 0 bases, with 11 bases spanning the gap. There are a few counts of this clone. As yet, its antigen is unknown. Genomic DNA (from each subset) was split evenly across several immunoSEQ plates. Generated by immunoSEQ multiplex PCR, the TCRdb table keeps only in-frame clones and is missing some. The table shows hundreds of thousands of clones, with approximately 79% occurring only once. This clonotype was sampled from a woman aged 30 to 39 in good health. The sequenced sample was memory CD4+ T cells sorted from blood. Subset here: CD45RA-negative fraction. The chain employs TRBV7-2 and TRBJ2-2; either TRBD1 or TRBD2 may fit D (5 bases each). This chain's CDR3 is CASSFEQGANTGELFF. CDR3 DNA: TGTGCCAGCAGCTTCGAGCAGGGAGCGAACACCGGGGAGCTGTTTTTT.